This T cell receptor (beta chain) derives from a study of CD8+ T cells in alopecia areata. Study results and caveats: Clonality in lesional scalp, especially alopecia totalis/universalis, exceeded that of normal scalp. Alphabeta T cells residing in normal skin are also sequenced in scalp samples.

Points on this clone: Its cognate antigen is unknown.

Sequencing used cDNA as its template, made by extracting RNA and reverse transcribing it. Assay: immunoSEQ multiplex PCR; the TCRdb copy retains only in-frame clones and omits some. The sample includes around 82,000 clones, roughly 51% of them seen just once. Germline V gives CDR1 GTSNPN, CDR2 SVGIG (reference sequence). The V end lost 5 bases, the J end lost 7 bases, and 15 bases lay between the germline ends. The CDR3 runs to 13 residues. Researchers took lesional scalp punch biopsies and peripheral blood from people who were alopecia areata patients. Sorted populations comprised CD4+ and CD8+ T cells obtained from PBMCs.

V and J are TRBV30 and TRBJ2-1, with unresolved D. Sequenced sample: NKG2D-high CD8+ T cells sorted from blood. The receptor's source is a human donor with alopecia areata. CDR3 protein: CAWGAILGNEQFF. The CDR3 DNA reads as TGTGCCTGGGGCGCTATTCTAGGGAATGAGCAGTTCTTC.